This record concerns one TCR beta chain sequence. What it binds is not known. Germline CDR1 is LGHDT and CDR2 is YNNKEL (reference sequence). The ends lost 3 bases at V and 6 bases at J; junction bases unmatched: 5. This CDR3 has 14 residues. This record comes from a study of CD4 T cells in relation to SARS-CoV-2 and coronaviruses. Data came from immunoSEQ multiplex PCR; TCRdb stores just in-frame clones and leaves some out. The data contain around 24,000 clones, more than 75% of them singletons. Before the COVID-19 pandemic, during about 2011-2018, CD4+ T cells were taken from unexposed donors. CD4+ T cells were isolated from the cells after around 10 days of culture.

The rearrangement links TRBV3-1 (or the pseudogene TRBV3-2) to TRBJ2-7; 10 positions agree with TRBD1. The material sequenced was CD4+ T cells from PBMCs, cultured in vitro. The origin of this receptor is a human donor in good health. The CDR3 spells CASSHEDRGLEQYF. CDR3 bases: TGTGCCAGCAGCCATGAAGACAGGGGGCTCGAGCAGTACTTC.